This T cell receptor (beta chain) was sequenced in a study of T cells in Graves' hyperthyroidism and ophthalmopathy. Background on the study: Blood from the periphery was taken at initial diagnosis, before any treatment.

This clonotype was detected ten times or more. The CDR3 loop spans 15 amino acids. V was trimmed by 5 bases and J by 5 bases, leaving 18 bases between them. Germline loops: CDR1 LNHNV, CDR2 YYDKDF (reference sequence). Amplification targeted TCR beta CDR3 regions from RNA transcripts. HTBI primers drove first-round RT-PCR of the TCR CDR3. TCRdb reprocessed the multiplex PCR reads with MiXCR, giving one entry per CDR3 protein. The sample has under 250,000 distinct CDR3 sequences; approximately 24% are singletons. The chain combines TRBV15 with TRBJ1-2, with D unclear. Sample: blood. The TCR sequence derives from a woman between 40 and 55 years old with Graves' ophthalmopathy. The CDR3 region has the DNA TGTGCCACCAGCGAGATCCGAGCCACGGGGTATGGCTACACCTTC. It is translated as CATSEIRATGYGYTF.